Below are 29 T cell receptor beta chains sequenced from a single sample in a study of PD-1 blockade in classical Hodgkin lymphoma. Clones were read by immunoSEQ multiplex PCR, and TCRdb kept only the in-frame ones, dropping some. The sample has around 13,000 clones, roughly 90% seen once; the top ten hold 0.75% to 1%. The sample's time point: cycle 4 day 1 (C4D1), after five to seven weeks of nivolumab. Following autologous stem cell transplantation, relapse occurred in every patient, and exposure to brentuximab vedotin varied. Magnetic negative selection served to purify CD4+ T cells out of PBMCs that had been thawed. The specimen comprised CD4+ T cells from blood, sampled before the fourth cycle of nivolumab. The receptors were gathered from a human donor with classical Hodgkin lymphoma.

This rearrangement joins TRBV19 to TRBJ1-2; no firm D call. Germline values: CDR1 LNHDA, CDR2 SQIVND (reference sequence). The CDR3 has 14 amino acids. The V gene lost 3 bases and the J gene lost 6 bases, with 14 bases spanning the gap. The CDR3 DNA is TGTGCCAGTAGTATCCAGGACCGTTTTGATGGCTACACCTTC. Protein sequence: CASSIQDRFDGYTF.

The V call is TRBV9, the J call TRBJ1-4, with 8 nucleotides matching TRBD1. Germline V gives CDR1 SGDLS, CDR2 YYNGEE. With 3 bases clipped from V and 5 bases from J, the junction kept 6 bases outside the gene matches. The CDR3 sequence is 15 residues long. This CDR3 is CASSDRRQGNEKLFF. In nucleotides, the CDR3 is TGTGCCAGCAGCGACCGAAGACAGGGGAATGAAAAACTGTTTTTT.

The gene calls are TRBV5-1 and TRBJ2-1; the match to TRBD2 covers 10 bases. Per germline, CDR1 SGHRS and CDR2 YFSETQ. The CDR3 has 16 amino acids. J gave up 0 bases and V 4 bases, and 4 bases lay outside the gene matches. Written as DNA, the CDR3 is TGCGCCAGCAGCCTACTAGCGGGGAGCTCCTACAATGAGCAGTTCTTC. Translation: CASSLLAGSSYNEQFF. The whole variable domain, remainder taken from reference TRBV5-1 and TRBJ2-1, is KAGVTQTPRYLIKTRGQQVTLSCSPISGHRSVSWYQQTPGQGLQFLFEYFSETQRNKGNFPGRFSGRQFSNSRSEMNVSTLELGDSALYLCASSLLAGSSYNEQFFGPGTRLTVL.

The rearrangement links TRBV5-1 to TRBJ1-5, with 9 nucleotides matching TRBD1. V lost 4 bases and J lost 1; bases outside the gene matches: 3. The CDR3 runs to 15 residues. Germline assignment: CDR1 SGHRS and CDR2 YFSETQ. CDR3: CASSAGTGSNQPQHF. The CDR3 region has the DNA TGCGCCAGCAGCGCCGGGACAGGGAGCAATCAGCCCCAGCATTTT.

The chain has TRBV25-1 and TRBJ2-3; D is uncertain. The CDR3 consists of 12 residues. Germline V gene data show CDR1 as MGHDK and CDR2 as SYGVNS. V lost 6 bases, J lost 2 bases, and 6 bases lay in between. The CDR3 spells CASSLFTDTQYF. In DNA, the CDR3 is TGTGCCAGCAGCCTTTTCACAGATACGCAGTATTTT.

CDR3 bases: TGCGCCAGCAGCTTGGTTTTTGCCACCTACGAGCAGTACTTC. It yields the protein CASSLVFATYEQYF. V is TRBV5-1 and J is TRBJ2-7, with D unclear. CDR1 and CDR2 (germline): SGHRS, YFSETQ. CDR3 length: 14 residues. V was pared by 0 bases and J by 2 bases, with 9 bases between.

This rearrangement joins TRBV9 to TRBJ1-1, with 7 bases aligning to TRBD1. This CDR3 region has 12 residues. Per germline, CDR1 SGDLS and CDR2 YYNGEE. Unmatched junction bases numbered 6, after V lost 3 bases and J lost 10 bases. The CDR3 reads CASSGETGPAFF. The CDR3 nucleotides read TGTGCCAGCAGCGGAGAGACAGGGCCAGCTTTCTTT.

This chain links TRBV9 with TRBJ2-2; D is possibly TRBD1 (5 bases). The germline CDR1 and CDR2 sequences are SGDLS and YYNGEE. V was trimmed by 0 bases and J by 4 bases, leaving 16 bases between them. This CDR3 is 17 amino acids long. The CDR3 loop is CASSVADSHWGTGELFF. CDR3 bases: TGTGCCAGCAGCGTAGCTGACAGCCATTGGGGCACCGGGGAGCTGTTTTTT.

This chain connects TRBV6-4 to TRBJ1-2; no clear D. V lost 1 base to trimming and J lost 4 bases, with 10 bases between them. The CDR3 covers 14 residues. Germline CDR1 and CDR2: MRHNA and SNTAGT. CDR3 residues: CASSDYPRGYGYTF. For the CDR3, the DNA is TGTGCCAGCAGTGACTACCCCCGCGGCTATGGCTACACCTTC.

This sequence joins TRBV5-1 and TRBJ2-3; D not certain. V gave up 8 bases and J gave up 1 base, with 11 bases separating them. The CDR3 extends over 13 amino acids. The germline gives CDR1 SGHRS, CDR2 YFSETQ. CDR3 nucleotides: TGCGCCAGTAACTGGGCCGGCACAGATACGCAGTATTTT. Protein sequence: CASNWAGTDTQYF. Full variable domain (missing parts from reference TRBV5-1 and TRBJ2-3): KAGVTQTPRYLIKTRGQQVTLSCSPISGHRSVSWYQQTPGQGLQFLFEYFSETQRNKGNFPGRFSGRQFSNSRSEMNVSTLELGDSALYLCASNWAGTDTQYFGPGTRLTVL.

V gene TRBV9 combines with J gene TRBJ2-7, with a possible D match to TRBD2 (5 bases). Trimming stripped 0 bases from V and 7 bases from J, with 17 bases between. The CDR3 is 15 amino acids. Germline loops: CDR1 SGDLS, CDR2 YYNGEE. This CDR3 is CASSVGGPLGSEQYF. The CDR3 DNA sequence: TGTGCCAGCAGCGTAGGGGGTCCATTAGGGAGTGAGCAGTACTTC.

The chain carries TRBV20-1 and TRBJ1-2; D is uncertain. CDR1 DFQATT and CDR2 SNEGSKA come from the germline V gene (reference sequence). With 3 bases removed from V and 4 bases from J, the gap between germline ends came to 6 bases. This CDR3 has 11 residues. CDR3 sequence (DNA): TGCAGTGCTAGTACAACCTATGGCTACACCTTC. Its translation: CSASTTYGYTF.

The rearrangement uses TRBV2 and TRBJ2-6; D unclear. Deletions cut 6 bases from V and 0 bases from J, with 15 bases between. CDR1 is SNHLY, CDR2 FYNNEI, per germline. CDR3 length: 17 residues. This CDR3 reads CASSLFRVGSGANVLTF. In nucleotides, the CDR3 is TGTGCCAGCAGCCTTTTTAGGGTGGGCTCTGGGGCCAACGTCCTGACTTTC.

This clone was seen just once. The chain combines TRBV5-1 with TRBJ2-5, with 13 bases aligning to TRBD2. CDR3 length: 18 residues. Germline loops: CDR1 SGHRS, CDR2 YFSETQ. The J segment lost 5 bases and the V segment lost 4 bases, leaving 14 bases of the junction unmatched. CDR3 amino acids: CASSVGLAGVVRWETQYF. DNA for the CDR3: TGCGCCAGCAGCGTTGGACTAGCGGGAGTGGTTCGTTGGGAGACCCAGTACTTC.

This clone was observed a handful of times. The CDR3 reads CASSPWTGNTEAFF. CDR3 sequence (DNA): TGTGCCAGTAGTCCCTGGACGGGAAACACTGAAGCTTTCTTT. The rearrangement joins TRBV19 to TRBJ1-1; D not certain. The CDR3 is made up of 14 amino acids. V was shortened by 5 bases and J by 2 bases, with 12 bases between the two germline ends. Germline CDR1 and CDR2: LNHDA and SQIVND (reference sequence).

This clone was seen more than once but under ten times. This chain joins TRBV30 and TRBJ1-2; possibly TRBD1 for D (6 bases). The germline CDR1 and CDR2 sequences are GTSNPN and SVGIG (reference sequence). V was clipped by 0 bases and J by 7 bases, with 18 bases between them. The CDR3 is made up of 15 amino acids. The CDR3 DNA sequence: TGTGCCTGGAGTGTACGACAGGTAGTCAATGGTGGCTACACCTTC. Translating gives CAWSVRQVVNGGYTF.

This chain links TRBV28 with TRBJ1-5; D is perhaps TRBD1 (5 bases). The V gene's germline CDR1 is MDHEN and CDR2 SYDVKM. This CDR3 region has 16 residues. Trimming cost V 4 bases and J 7 bases, with 20 bases left between them. CDR3 sequence reads: CASSSGGVPFGQPQHF. Here the CDR3 DNA reads TGTGCCAGCAGTTCTGGGGGAGTCCCTTTTGGGCAGCCCCAGCATTTT.

V is TRBV15 and J is TRBJ1-3, with 10 bases identical to TRBD1. This CDR3 is 16 amino acids long. Germline-derived CDR1 and CDR2 are LNHNV and YYDKDF (reference sequence). The J segment lost 3 bases and the V segment lost 5 bases, leaving 7 bases of the junction unmatched. The CDR3 region is CATSFGQGVIGNTIYF. CDR3 DNA: TGTGCCACCAGCTTCGGACAGGGGGTGATTGGAAACACCATATATTTT.

This clone was counted a few times. The gene calls are TRBV2 and TRBJ1-2, with D tentatively TRBD1 (6 bases). Trimming pared 7 bases from V and 4 bases from J, leaving 10 bases between. CDR3 size: 12 residues. The V gene's germline CDR1 is SNHLY and CDR2 FYNNEI. DNA of the CDR3: TGTGCCAGCACGGAGGACAGCTATGGCTACACCTTC. This codes for CASTEDSYGYTF.

The gene calls are TRBV5-1 and TRBJ1-4; maybe TRBD1 (5 bases). The CDR3 sequence is 14 residues long. Germline CDR1 and CDR2: SGHRS and YFSETQ. V gave up 1 base and J gave up 7 bases, with 11 bases separating them. CDR3 in DNA: TGCGCCAGCAGCTTGTCAGGGAATGGTGAAAAACTGTTTTTT. Translation: CASSLSGNGEKLFF.

The chain links TRBV30 to TRBJ1-4; a weak D match, TRBD1 (6 bases). The V end lost 1 base, the J end lost 8 bases, and 14 bases lay between the germline ends. The CDR3 is 14 residues long. Per germline, CDR1 GTSNPN and CDR2 SVGIG (reference sequence). The CDR3 bases are TGTGCCTGGAGTGGGGACCAAACAGGGGAAAAACTGTTTTTT. Amino acid sequence: CAWSGDQTGEKLFF.

The rearrangement links TRBV12-5 to TRBJ2-2; D assignment may be TRBD1 or TRBD2 (6 bases each). Germline V gives CDR1 LGHNT, CDR2 FRNRAP. V lost 2 bases to trimming and J lost 5 bases, with 12 bases between them. The CDR3 totals 15 residues. CDR3 loop: CASGLIGGRTGELFF. In DNA, the CDR3 is TGTGCTAGTGGTTTGATCGGGGGCCGGACCGGGGAGCTGTTTTTT. Full variable domain (rest looked up from reference TRBV12-5 and TRBJ2-2): DARVTQTPRHKVTEMGQEVTMRCQPILGHNTVFWYRQTMMQGLELLAYFRNRAPLDDSGMPKDRFSAEMPDATLATLKIQPSEPRDSAVYFCASGLIGGRTGELFFGEGSRLTVL.

J is TRBJ2-5 and V is TRBV5-4; a possible D gene is TRBD2 (5 bases). Germline assignment: CDR1 SGHNT and CDR2 YYREEE (reference sequence). This CDR3 region has 14 residues. The V and J ends lost 5 bases and 3 bases respectively, with 14 bases between them. The CDR3 coding sequence is TGTGCCAGCAGTAGCGACATGACGAAAGAGACCCAGTACTTC. Translation gives CASSSDMTKETQYF.

The chain uses TRBV25-1 and TRBJ1-6; D not certain. Trimming left V 1 base short and J 0 bases short, with 10 bases between. This CDR3 comprises 17 residues. Germline CDR1 reads MGHDK; CDR2 reads SYGVNS. CDR3 region: CASSESWVGSYNSPLHF. The CDR3 DNA reads as TGTGCCAGCAGTGAATCGTGGGTGGGCTCCTATAATTCACCCCTCCACTTT.

The rearrangement joins TRBV7-2 to TRBJ2-7; 8 nucleotides match TRBD2. Germline V gene sequence: CDR1 SGHTA, CDR2 FQGNSA. V lost 4 bases and J lost 7; bases outside the gene matches: 18. CDR3 length equals 17 residues. CDR3 region: CASSSGRTGGAIREQYF. As DNA, the CDR3 is TGTGCCAGCAGCTCCGGACGAACCGGGGGGGCGATTAGGGAGCAGTACTTC.

The V and J genes are TRBV7-3 and TRBJ2-1; D possibly corresponds to TRBD1 (5 bases). The V end was cut by 6 bases, the J end by 13 bases, with 19 bases between. Germline assignment: CDR1 SGHTA and CDR2 FQGTGA. CDR3 length equals 13 residues. As DNA, the CDR3 is TGTGCCAGCAGTTTGGCCGACAGTTCTCGACAGTTCTTC. Residues: CASSLADSSRQFF.

The sample holds one count of this clone. The chain carries TRBV7-2 and TRBJ2-7, with 8 bases lining up with TRBD2. The CDR3 has 17 residues. Germline CDR1 reads SGHTA; CDR2 reads FQGNSA. After removal of 1 base from V and 2 bases from J, the junction contained 10 bases not matched to a gene. CDR3 region: CASSLVAAGGAPYEQYF. CDR3 in DNA: TGTGCCAGCAGCTTAGTAGCGGCGGGGGGCGCTCCCTACGAGCAGTACTTC.

The chain uses TRBV2 and TRBJ1-3; D is possibly TRBD1 (6 bases). Germline V gene lookup returns CDR1 SNHLY and CDR2 FYNNEI. The V and J ends lost 6 bases and 0 bases respectively, with 15 bases between them. This CDR3 contains 16 residues. The CDR3 DNA reads TGTGCCAGCAGACCCAGGGGCCTCTTCTCTGGAAACACCATATATTTT. Encoded protein: CASRPRGLFSGNTIYF.

The chain combines TRBV2 with TRBJ2-1; 7 bases agree with TRBD2. J lost 9 bases, V lost 6 bases, and 14 bases had no gene match. This CDR3 region has 15 residues. CDR1 SNHLY and CDR2 FYNNEI come from the germline V gene. This CDR3 is CASREQTSTGGEQFF. The CDR3 nucleotides read TGTGCCAGCAGGGAACAGACTAGCACAGGAGGTGAGCAGTTCTTC.